The text below deals with one T cell receptor (beta chain). Participants were aged about 18 to 90 years, lived in roughly 23 US areas, and enrolled virtually. Clinical history reported by participants formed the basis on which cohorts were assigned. The data derive from a study of blood T cell repertoires in COVID-19. Source study methods: For nucleated cells, counts were estimated from reference gene primer amplification. Only in-frame clones appear in the TCRdb table, and some are missing; sequencing was by immunoSEQ multiplex PCR. V, J and clone size reflect that table, while D and trimming were determined from the DNA. The sample carries about 170,000 clones, 75% to 90% recorded once. V was clipped by 6 bases and J by 6 bases, with 30 bases between them. The CDR3 consists of 18 residues. The V gene's germline CDR1 is MDHEN and CDR2 SYDVKM.

Sequenced: PBMCs or T cells enriched from blood (not recorded which). The receptor's source is a woman between 18 and 29 years old who had recovered from COVID-19. The rearrangement joins TRBV28 to TRBJ2-7; D unresolved. The CDR3 DNA reads as TGTGCCAGCAGCTCACCCTCAGTGCGGCTGGCTAAGACTCGCGAGCAGTACTTC. Its protein product is CASSSPSVRLAKTREQYF.